Listed below are T cell receptor beta chains from one sample, sequenced in a study of blood T cell repertoires in COVID-19. The repertoire was sequenced with immunoSEQ multiplex PCR; TCRdb's copy has only in-frame clones and lacks some. The sample consists of about 320,000 clones, roughly 90% of them appearing once. The source material was PBMCs or T cells enriched from blood (not recorded which). The receptors here all came from a man aged 60-69 years who had recovered from COVID-19. Each CDR3 is given with its conserved first and last residue. Fields, in order: D gene, J gene, clone size, V gene, CDR3 protein, CDR3 DNA. A D gene is named only where the DNA matches it firmly. For some rows the clone size is stated as once, few or many, or as a class when expanded; others skip it.

>-|TRBJ2-2|-|TRBV10-3
CAISSINTGELFF
TGTGCCATCAGTTCTATTAACACCGGGGAGCTGTTTTTT
>TRBD1|TRBJ2-3|-|TRBV5-1
CASSFSGTGADTQYF
TGCGCCAGCAGCTTTTCCGGGACAGGGGCAGATACGCAGTATTTT
>-|TRBJ1-3|-|TRBV3-1/TRBV3-2
CASSQDVGSGNTIYF
TGTGCCAGCAGCCAAGATGTCGGGAGTGGAAACACCATATATTTT
>-|TRBJ1-5|-|TRBV28
CASTVTVNQPQHF
TGTGCCAGCACCGTGACAGTCAATCAGCCCCAGCATTTT
>TRBD1|TRBJ2-3|-|TRBV19
CAIPDRVVPDTQYF
TGTGCCATCCCGGACAGGGTCGTTCCAGATACGCAGTATTTT
>TRBD2|TRBJ2-1|-|TRBV3-1/TRBV3-2
CASSQGDYRSNEQFF
TGTGCCAGCAGCCAAGGGGACTACAGGAGCAATGAGCAGTTCTTC
>TRBD1|TRBJ1-3|-|TRBV6-5
CASNPSGGGNTIYF
TGTGCCAGCAATCCCTCAGGGGGTGGAAACACCATATATTTT
>-|TRBJ2-6|-|TRBV29-1
CSVDLSGANVLTF
TGCAGCGTTGACCTCTCTGGGGCCAACGTCCTGACTTTC
>-|TRBJ2-7|-|TRBV3-1/TRBV3-2
CASSHTGTYEQYF
TGTGCCAGCAGCCACACCGGGACCTACGAGCAGTACTTC
>TRBD2|TRBJ2-1|once|TRBV18
CASSPRSGSYNEQFF
TGTGCCAGCTCACCACGTAGCGGGAGCTACAATGAGCAGTTCTTC
>-|TRBJ2-3|-|TRBV12-3/TRBV12-4
CASLGGRGTQYF
TGTGCCAGCCTAGGAGGCAGAGGTACGCAGTATTTT
>-|TRBJ2-1|-|TRBV6-5
CASSPRGYNEQFF
TGTGCCAGCAGCCCCCGGGGGTACAATGAGCAGTTCTTC
>TRBD2|TRBJ2-3|-|TRBV29-1
CSAGGTSGLSTDTQYF
TGCAGCGCCGGAGGGACTAGCGGGCTAAGCACAGATACGCAGTATTTT
>-|TRBJ1-1|-|TRBV28
CASSSFGGWTEAFF
TGTGCCAGCAGCTCCTTCGGGGGGTGGACTGAAGCTTTCTTT
>-|TRBJ2-3|-|TRBV21-1
CASSKSGTNCTDTQYF
TGTGCCAGCAGCAAAAGTGGTACCAACTGCACAGATACGCAGTATTTT
>-|TRBJ1-1|-|TRBV27
CASSFSTGSRSNTEAFF
TGTGCCAGCAGTTTTTCTACAGGGAGTCGATCGAACACTGAAGCTTTCTTT
>-|TRBJ2-5|-|TRBV28
CAITLGLPGETQYF
TGTGCCATAACTTTGGGTCTCCCGGGGGAGACCCAGTACTTC
>-|TRBJ1-6|-|TRBV12-3/TRBV12-4
CASRTGGSPLHF
TGTGCCAGCAGAACAGGTGGATCACCCCTCCACTTT
>-|TRBJ2-7|-|TRBV28
CASRTAGTSSYEQYF
TGTGCCAGCAGAACTGCCGGGACATCCTCCTACGAGCAGTACTTC
>-|TRBJ1-2|-|TRBV15
CATSRRDTANYGYTF
TGTGCCACCAGCCGCCGGGACACCGCTAACTATGGCTACACCTTC
>-|TRBJ1-3|-|TRBV27
CASSSYRNRGNTIYF
TGTGCCAGCAGTTCTTACCGGAACAGGGGAAACACCATATATTTT
>-|TRBJ2-5|-|TRBV18
CASSHSSRDLETQYF
TGTGCCAGCTCCCACTCTTCCCGGGACTTAGAGACCCAGTACTTC
>-|TRBJ2-7|-|TRBV2
CASSVIQGGNEQYF
TGTGCCAGCAGTGTAATACAGGGTGGGAACGAGCAGTACTTC
>-|TRBJ2-3|-|TRBV9
CASSPQQLTDTQYF
TGTGCCAGCAGCCCTCAACAGCTCACAGATACGCAGTATTTT
>-|TRBJ1-5|-|TRBV10-2
CASSYGGAGWNQPQHF
TGCGCCAGCAGTTATGGGGGCGCAGGCTGGAATCAGCCCCAGCATTTT
>-|TRBJ1-1|-|TRBV9
CASSEGHQLNTEAFF
TGTGCCAGCAGCGAGGGACACCAACTGAACACTGAAGCTTTCTTT
>TRBD2|TRBJ2-7|-|TRBV24-1
CATSPPGLAGVHEQYF
TGTGCCACCAGTCCCCCGGGACTAGCGGGAGTTCACGAGCAGTACTTC
>TRBD1|TRBJ1-4|once|TRBV15
CATSIQGASEKLFF
TGTGCCACCAGCATTCAGGGGGCTAGTGAAAAACTGTTTTTT
>-|TRBJ2-7|-|TRBV28
CASSSQRQGYEQYF
TGTGCCAGCAGTTCCCAAAGGCAGGGCTACGAGCAGTACTTC
>TRBD1|TRBJ2-2|-|TRBV5-6
CASSLRQGELNTGELFF
TGTGCCAGCAGCTTGCGACAGGGGGAGTTGAACACCGGGGAGCTGTTTTTT
>TRBD2|TRBJ2-1|-|TRBV9
CASSVELAGVEEQFF
TGTGCCAGCAGCGTAGAACTAGCGGGAGTTGAGGAGCAGTTCTTC
>TRBD2|TRBJ2-3|-|TRBV14
CASSQDRLAGVDTQYF
TGTGCCAGCAGCCAAGATCGACTAGCGGGAGTCGATACGCAGTATTTT
>-|TRBJ2-1|-|TRBV2
CASSGSYAEQFF
TGTGCCAGCAGTGGCTCCTACGCTGAGCAGTTCTTC
>-|TRBJ2-2|-|TRBV7-9
CASSTVPVPGELFF
TGTGCCAGCAGCACCGTCCCGGTCCCCGGGGAGCTGTTTTTT
>TRBD2|TRBJ2-1|-|TRBV9
CASSVSAGGPYNEQFF
TGTGCCAGCAGCGTTTCAGCGGGAGGGCCATACAATGAGCAGTTCTTC
>TRBD1|TRBJ2-7|-|TRBV6-2/TRBV6-3
CASSYSRGRAYEQYF
TGTGCCAGCAGTTACTCGAGGGGGCGCGCCTACGAGCAGTACTTC
>TRBD1|TRBJ1-3|-|TRBV6-5
CASNRQGEGNTIYF
TGTGCCAGCAATCGACAGGGTGAAGGAAACACCATATATTTT
>-|TRBJ2-5|-|TRBV6-6
CASSSRAGETQYF
TGTGCCAGCAGTTCCCGGGCGGGAGAGACCCAGTACTTC
>-|TRBJ2-7|-|TRBV7-3
CASSLNSRREQYF
TGTGCCAGCAGCCTCAATTCTAGGCGGGAGCAGTACTTC
>TRBD2|TRBJ2-1|once|TRBV5-1
CASSLPGTSGRQHYNEQFF
TGCGCCAGCAGCTTACCCGGGACTAGCGGGAGGCAGCACTACAATGAGCAGTTCTTC
>-|TRBJ2-2|-|TRBV18
CASSPGQSYTGELFF
TGTGCCAGCTCACCAGGACAGAGCTACACCGGGGAGCTGTTTTTT
>TRBD2|TRBJ2-1|-|TRBV29-1
CSVGTSGYNEQFF
TGCAGCGTTGGGACTAGCGGGTACAATGAGCAGTTCTTC
>TRBD2|TRBJ2-1|-|TRBV2
CASSGKGLAGGMERNNEQFF
TGTGCCAGCAGCGGAAAGGGACTAGCGGGAGGGATGGAACGGAACAATGAGCAGTTCTTC
>-|TRBJ1-1|-|TRBV3-1/TRBV3-2
CASSQLPGTEAFF
TGTGCCAGCAGCCAGCTTCCGGGGACTGAAGCTTTCTTT
>-|TRBJ2-3|-|TRBV28
CASSFTSFPSTDTQYF
TGTGCCAGCAGTTTTACTAGTTTCCCTAGCACAGATACGCAGTATTTT
>-|TRBJ1-5|-|TRBV28
CASRTRVETSNQPQHF
TGTGCCAGCAGGACTAGAGTGGAAACGAGCAATCAGCCCCAGCATTTT
>TRBD2|TRBJ2-2|-|TRBV11-3
CASSYGLAGGPGELFF
TGCGCCAGCAGCTACGGACTAGCGGGAGGGCCGGGGGAGCTGTTTTTT
>-|TRBJ1-2|-|TRBV28
CASSFTRPPSYGYTF
TGTGCCAGCAGTTTTACTCGTCCTCCAAGTTATGGCTACACCTTC
>-|TRBJ1-5|-|TRBV5-4
CASSFSPSNQPQHF
TGTGCCAGCAGCTTTTCCCCGAGCAATCAGCCCCAGCATTTT
>-|TRBJ1-2|-|TRBV4-2
CASSQETFSYGYTF
TGTGCCAGCAGCCAAGAAACCTTTAGCTATGGCTACACCTTC
>TRBD1|TRBJ1-2|-|TRBV10-3
CAISEQRTGVDGYTF
TGTGCCATCAGTGAGCAGAGGACAGGGGTGGATGGCTACACCTTC
>-|TRBJ1-2|once|TRBV30
CAWSMGTAYGYTF
TGTGCCTGGAGTATGGGTACAGCCTATGGCTACACCTTC
>-|TRBJ2-5|-|TRBV5-1
CASSLALETQYF
TGCGCCAGCAGCTTGGCCCTCGAGACCCAGTACTTC
>TRBD2|TRBJ2-3|-|TRBV7-9
CASSLGLLAEPSDTQYF
TGTGCCAGCAGCTTAGGGTTACTAGCGGAGCCCTCCGATACGCAGTATTTT